A selection of T cell receptor beta chains follows, all from one sample in a study of siplizumab effects on memory and regulatory T cells. This table comes from immunoSEQ multiplex PCR, and its TCRdb copy is limited to in-frame clones, with some not included. The table has some 110,000 clones, over 90% seen once; the top ten hold roughly 0.64%. The sequencing input was Tregs sorted from blood. Receptor source: a human donor in good health. Each CDR3 is given with its conserved first and last residue. The D gene is left open where the match is weak. Clone size is shown for a subset of rows, as once, few, many or a class of expanded clone.

D	size	J	V	length	DNA	CDR3
TRBD1	NA	TRBJ1-2	TRBV30	13	TGTGCCTGGAGGGACAGGGCCAACTATGGCTACACCTTC	CAWRDRANYGYTF
NA	NA	TRBJ2-7	TRBV6-5	12	TGTGCCAGCTGGAGCACCTCCTACGAGCAGTACTTC	CASWSTSYEQYF
TRBD1	NA	TRBJ1-5	TRBV6-1	15	TGTGCCAGCAGTCGGACAGGTTCAACAGATCAGCCCCAGCATTTT	CASSRTGSTDQPQHF
NA	NA	TRBJ2-3	TRBV5-1	14	TGCGCCAGCAGCTTAGGGGGACTCGCAGATACGCAGTATTTT	CASSLGGLADTQYF
NA	NA	TRBJ2-7	TRBV11-2	13	TGTGCCAGCAGCCGCACAGGGACACACGAGCAGTACTTC	CASSRTGTHEQYF
NA	NA	TRBJ2-6	TRBV6-4	19	TGTGCCAGCAGTGACTGCCTCCGGGACGCCCGTCCTGGGGCCAACGTCCTGACTTTC	CASSDCLRDARPGANVLTF
NA	NA	TRBJ1-6	TRBV19	12	TGTGCCAGTAGTATTTTAAATTCACCCCTCCACTTT	CASSILNSPLHF
TRBD1	NA	TRBJ1-3	TRBV29-1	13	TGCAGCGTTCGACAGGGGGGAGGAAACACCATATATTTT	CSVRQGGGNTIYF
NA	NA	TRBJ2-1	TRBV9	15	TGTGCCAGCAGCGATACACCCTACCCTTACAATGAGCAGTTCTTC	CASSDTPYPYNEQFF
NA	NA	TRBJ1-2	TRBV7-9	14	TGTGCCAGCAGCCCCTCCGGGACCCTTTGGGTCTACACCTTC	CASSPSGTLWVYTF
TRBD1	NA	TRBJ2-7	TRBV7-9	14	TGTGCCAGCAGCCCGCGGGACAGGGGAGGCGAGCAGTACTTC	CASSPRDRGGEQYF
TRBD1	NA	TRBJ2-2	TRBV7-9	16	TGTGCCAGCAGCTTCGGACAGGGTCAGGGGTTTCGGGAGCTGTTTTTT	CASSFGQGQGFRELFF
TRBD2	NA	TRBJ2-5	TRBV5-1	15	TGCGCCAGCAGCTTGGTAGCGGGGTCACAAGAGACCCAGTACTTC	CASSLVAGSQETQYF
NA	NA	TRBJ2-3	TRBV7-9	16	TGTGCCAGCAGCTTAGCGCTGGACGGACGCACAGATACGCAGTATTTT	CASSLALDGRTDTQYF
TRBD1	NA	TRBJ2-2	TRBV5-4	15	TGTGCCAGCAGCCCGGACAGGCTGAACACCGGGGAGCTGTTTTTT	CASSPDRLNTGELFF
TRBD2	NA	TRBJ2-5	TRBV5-1	16	TGCGCCAGCAGCTCCCGGTCAGCGGGGATTCAAGAGACCCAGTACTTC	CASSSRSAGIQETQYF
TRBD1	NA	TRBJ1-5	TRBV5-1	15	TGCGCCAGCAGCTTGGGGGGACAGGGGAATCAGCCCCAGCATTTT	CASSLGGQGNQPQHF
NA	NA	TRBJ2-5	TRBV19	13	TGTGCCAGTAGTACAATGTACCAAGAGACCCAGTACTTC	CASSTMYQETQYF
NA	NA	TRBJ1-1	TRBV7-9	14	TGTGCCAGCAGCTTAAACGGTAGGAACACTGAAGCTTTCTTT	CASSLNGRNTEAFF
NA	NA	TRBJ1-1	TRBV5-8	9	TGTGCCAGCAGATTGGGGACGGACTTT	CASRLGTDF
NA	NA	TRBJ2-5	TRBV7-2	11	TGTGCCAGCAGCCCGTTGGAGACCCAGTACTTC	CASSPLETQYF
TRBD1	NA	TRBJ1-6	TRBV30	14	TGTGCCTGGACGATGGGGGACAGGAATTCACCCCTCCACTTT	CAWTMGDRNSPLHF
TRBD1	once	TRBJ2-7	TRBV18	13	TGTGCCAGCTCATCTACAGGGGCCTACGAGCAGTACTTC	CASSSTGAYEQYF
NA	NA	TRBJ2-7	TRBV5-5	13	TGTGCCAGCAGCCAAACAGGGACGGGCGAGCAGTACTTC	CASSQTGTGEQYF
NA	few	TRBJ1-1	TRBV9	15	TGTGCCAGCAGCGCGGAGCTACGGACAGACACTGAAGCTTTCTTT	CASSAELRTDTEAFF
TRBD2	once	TRBJ2-7	TRBV10-3	13	TGTGCCATCAGCGTGACTAGCTACCACGAGCAGTACTTC	CAISVTSYHEQYF
TRBD1	NA	TRBJ2-1	TRBV7-9	15	TGTGCCAGCAGCTCCGGACAGGGGGAATACAATGAGCAGTTCTTC	CASSSGQGEYNEQFF
NA	NA	TRBJ1-2	TRBV4-3	14	TGCGCCAGCAGCCAAGTCAGAGGTCTAGGTGGCTACACCTTC	CASSQVRGLGGYTF
TRBD2	NA	TRBJ2-5	TRBV5-1	16	TGCGCCAGCAGCTGGGGGTCTAGCGGGAAGGGAGAGACCCAGTACTTC	CASSWGSSGKGETQYF
NA	NA	TRBJ1-3	TRBV30	15	TGTGCCTGGAGTGCGACCGGGACATACGGAAACACCATATATTTT	CAWSATGTYGNTIYF
NA	NA	TRBJ2-4	TRBV9	19	TGTGCCAGCAGCGTAGTCGGATATAGAGTGTCAGGGCACAAAAACATTCAGTACTTC	CASSVVGYRVSGHKNIQYF
NA	once	TRBJ1-4	TRBV5-1	14	TGCGCCAGCAGCTCTACGTCCTCTAATGAAAAACTGTTTTTT	CASSSTSSNEKLFF
NA	NA	TRBJ2-1	TRBV29-1	19	TGCAGCGTCTCTTTTATCGGGCAGGGGTTCTGGACGAAGCTGGGAGAGCAGTTCTTC	CSVSFIGQGFWTKLGEQFF
NA	once	TRBJ2-3	TRBV6-5	12	TGTGCCAGCACAGCAACCTCAGATACGCAGTATTTT	CASTATSDTQYF
NA	NA	TRBJ1-1	TRBV6-5	14	TGTGCCAGCAGAAATCGACAACCGAACACTGAAGCTTTCTTT	CASRNRQPNTEAFF
NA	NA	TRBJ1-5	TRBV7-6	14	TGTGCCAGCAGCCCCGGGCCTAGCAATCAGCCCCAGCATTTT	CASSPGPSNQPQHF
NA	once	TRBJ2-7	TRBV19	14	TGTGCCAGTAGTACCCGGGACGGACTCTACGAGCAGTACTTC	CASSTRDGLYEQYF